One T cell receptor beta chain is described in this entry. In the original processing: Estimates of nucleated cell counts were drawn from the amplification of reference gene primers. Sequencing used immunoSEQ multiplex PCR; TCRdb keeps in-frame clones, though not all of them. The V and J calls and clone size come from that table; D and trimming were worked out from the DNA. The sample carries some 150,000 clones, about nine tenths recorded once. These data are taken from a study of blood T cell repertoires in COVID-19. Losses at the gene ends were 3 bases for V and 5 bases for J; bases not matched to a gene: 0. The CDR3 totals 13 residues. Per the germline V gene, CDR1 is SGHRS and CDR2 is YFSETQ.

This sequence originates from a human donor in a cohort sampled during active COVID-19. The chain carries TRBV5-1 and TRBJ2-2; 8 bases fit TRBD1. Sequenced material: peripheral blood. The CDR3 DNA reads as TGCGCCAGCAGCTGGACAGGGACCGGGGAGCTGTTTTTT. Translation: CASSWTGTGELFF.